Included here is one T cell receptor beta chain sequence, with context. The V segment lost 0 bases and the J segment 2 bases; nucleotides outside the gene matches: 5. Germline V lookup: CDR1 MDHEN, CDR2 SYDVKM. The CDR3 runs to 17 residues. The data stem from a study of T cell responses to AZD1222 COVID-19 vaccine. Background on the study: The analysis combined second doses at about 4 or about 12 weeks.

Sequenced by immunoSEQ multiplex PCR; TCRdb stores in-frame clones only, minus some. The sample contains 95,000 to 100,000 clones, around 83% of which appear only once. The source of this sequence is an adult in good health. The sequencing used peripheral blood, collected on day 0 of AZD1222 vaccination. This chain uses TRBV28 with TRBJ2-2; 8 bases agree with TRBD1. CDR3 nucleotide sequence: TGTGCCAGCAGTTTATGGACGACAGGGGCTAACACCGGGGAGCTGTTTTTT. As protein: CASSLWTTGANTGELFF.